The text below deals with one T cell receptor beta chain. Antigen unknown. Germline assignment: CDR1 SGHRS and CDR2 YFSETQ. CDR3 size: 14 residues. Trimming shortened V by 2 bases and J by 2 bases, and 10 bases separated the two germline ends. PCR involved 60 Vbeta and 13 Jbeta primers. This table comes from immunoSEQ multiplex PCR, and its TCRdb copy is limited to in-frame clones, with some not included. This sample carries 97,000 or so clones, roughly 70% of them seen once, and the ten largest clones take under 2.5%. This sample is drawn from a study of cytomegalovirus exposure and HLA in healthy donors. Broader study findings: Usually a TCR sequence was rare, but some public TCRs were found in many donors.

The chain combines TRBV5-1 with TRBJ1-1; D perhaps matches TRBD1 (5 bases). This sequence originates from a man aged 45-60 years in good health and CMV-seronegative. Sequencing input: PBMCs. DNA for the CDR3: TGCGCCAGCAGCTTATTCAGGACAAACACTGAAGCTTTCTTT. Encoded protein: CASSLFRTNTEAFF.